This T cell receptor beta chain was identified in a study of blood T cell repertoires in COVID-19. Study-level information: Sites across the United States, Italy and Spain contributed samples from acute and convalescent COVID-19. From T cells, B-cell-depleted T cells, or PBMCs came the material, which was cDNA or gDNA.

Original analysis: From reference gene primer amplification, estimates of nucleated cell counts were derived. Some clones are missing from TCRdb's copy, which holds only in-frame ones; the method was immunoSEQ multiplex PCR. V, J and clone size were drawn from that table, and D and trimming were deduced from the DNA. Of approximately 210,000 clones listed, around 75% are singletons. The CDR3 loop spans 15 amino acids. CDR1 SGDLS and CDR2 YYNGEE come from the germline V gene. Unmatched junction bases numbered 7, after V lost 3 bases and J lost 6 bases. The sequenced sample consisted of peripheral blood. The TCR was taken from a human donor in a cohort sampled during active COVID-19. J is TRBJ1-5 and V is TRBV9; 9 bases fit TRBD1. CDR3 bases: TGTGCCAGCAGCGCGGGACAGGGCCTCGCTCAGCCCCAGCATTTT. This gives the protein CASSAGQGLAQPQHF.